This T cell receptor (beta chain) stems from a study of response to subunit inactivated influenza vaccine. Notes on the study in general: It was suggested by the authors that few new T cells are recruited by each seasonal influenza vaccination.

The CDR3 is 15 residues long. Germline-derived CDR1 and CDR2 are MNHNS and SASEGT. Unmatched junction bases numbered 14, after V lost 5 bases and J lost 8 bases. This clonotype was seen only a few times. Its target is not known. TCRdb redid the calling of the RT-PCR reads with MiXCR, one entry per CDR3 protein. The table includes around 570,000 distinct CDR3 sequences, 6.5% to 8% detected once. The sample in question was PBMCs from blood, obtained roughly 24 months after vaccination. The chain employs TRBV6-1 and TRBJ1-2; 7 bases map to TRBD1. This clonotype was sampled from a man aged 45-69 years who received an inactivated influenza vaccine. CDR3 residues: CASSPIEQGMGGYTF. The CDR3 bases are TGTGCCAGCAGTCCTATTGAACAGGGGATGGGAGGCTACACCTTC.